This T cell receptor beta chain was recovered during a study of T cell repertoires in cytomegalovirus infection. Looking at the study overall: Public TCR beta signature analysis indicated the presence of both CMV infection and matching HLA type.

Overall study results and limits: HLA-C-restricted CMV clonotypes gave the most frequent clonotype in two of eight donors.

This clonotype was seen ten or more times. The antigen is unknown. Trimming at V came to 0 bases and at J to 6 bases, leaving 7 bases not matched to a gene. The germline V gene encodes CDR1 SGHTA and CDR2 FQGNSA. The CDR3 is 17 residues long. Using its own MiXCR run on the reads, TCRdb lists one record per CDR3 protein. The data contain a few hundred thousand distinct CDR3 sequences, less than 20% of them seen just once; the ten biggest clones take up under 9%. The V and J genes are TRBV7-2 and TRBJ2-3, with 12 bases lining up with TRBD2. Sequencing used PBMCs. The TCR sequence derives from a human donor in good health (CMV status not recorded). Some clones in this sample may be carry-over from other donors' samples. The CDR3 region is CASSLAQLAGGRDTQYF. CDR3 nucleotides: TGTGCCAGCAGCTTAGCGCAACTAGCGGGGGGCCGGGATACGCAGTATTTT.